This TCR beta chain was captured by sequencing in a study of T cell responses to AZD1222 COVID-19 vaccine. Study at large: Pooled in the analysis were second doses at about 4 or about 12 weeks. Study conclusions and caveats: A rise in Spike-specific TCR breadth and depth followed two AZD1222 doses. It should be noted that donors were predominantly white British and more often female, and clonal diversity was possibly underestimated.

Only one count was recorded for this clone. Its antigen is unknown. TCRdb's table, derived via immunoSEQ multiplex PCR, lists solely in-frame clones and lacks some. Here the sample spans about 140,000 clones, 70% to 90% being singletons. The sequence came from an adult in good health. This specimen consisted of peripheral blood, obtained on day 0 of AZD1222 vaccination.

CDR3 loop: CASKKGTVEAFF. In DNA, the CDR3 is TGTGCCAGCAAAAAAGGAACAGTGGAAGCTTTCTTT. This sequence joins TRBV6-5 and TRBJ1-1; D gene unclear. The ends were cut back, 7 bases at V and 8 bases at J, with 14 bases in the middle. Germline values: CDR1 MNHEY, CDR2 SVGAGI. CDR3 size: 12 residues.